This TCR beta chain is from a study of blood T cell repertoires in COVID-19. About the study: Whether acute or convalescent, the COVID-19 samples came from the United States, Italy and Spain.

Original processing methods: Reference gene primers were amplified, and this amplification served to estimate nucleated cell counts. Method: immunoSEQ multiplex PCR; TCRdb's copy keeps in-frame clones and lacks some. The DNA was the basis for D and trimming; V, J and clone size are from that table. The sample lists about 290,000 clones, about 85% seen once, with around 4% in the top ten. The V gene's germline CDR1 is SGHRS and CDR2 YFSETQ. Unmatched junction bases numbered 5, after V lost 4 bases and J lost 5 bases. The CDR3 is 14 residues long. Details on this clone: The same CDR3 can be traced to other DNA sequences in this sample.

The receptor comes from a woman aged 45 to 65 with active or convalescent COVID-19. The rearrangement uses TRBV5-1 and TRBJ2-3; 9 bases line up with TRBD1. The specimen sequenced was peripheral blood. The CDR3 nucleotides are TGCGCCAGCAGCCCGGACAGGGGACGAGATACGCAGTATTTT. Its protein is CASSPDRGRDTQYF.